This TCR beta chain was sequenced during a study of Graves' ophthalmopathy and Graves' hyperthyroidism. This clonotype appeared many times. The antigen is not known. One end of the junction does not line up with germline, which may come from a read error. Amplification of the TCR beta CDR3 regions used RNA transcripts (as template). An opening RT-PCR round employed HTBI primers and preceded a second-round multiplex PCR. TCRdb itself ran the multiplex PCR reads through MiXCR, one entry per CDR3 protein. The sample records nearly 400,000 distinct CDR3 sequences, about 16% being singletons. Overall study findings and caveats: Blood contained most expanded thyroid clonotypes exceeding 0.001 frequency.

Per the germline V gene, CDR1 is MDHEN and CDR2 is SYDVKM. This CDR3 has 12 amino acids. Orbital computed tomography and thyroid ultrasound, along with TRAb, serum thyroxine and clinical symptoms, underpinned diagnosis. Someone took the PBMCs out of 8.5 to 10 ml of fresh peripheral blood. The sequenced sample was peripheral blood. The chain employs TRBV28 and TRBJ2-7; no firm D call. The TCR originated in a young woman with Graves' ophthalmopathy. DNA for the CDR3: TGTGCCAGCAATTTATCCCTCCCCGAGCAGTACTTC. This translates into CASNLSLPEQYF.